This TCR beta chain comes out of a study of T-cell reconstitution after alpha-beta-depleted transplantation in children. As it was prepared, the TCRbeta library received unique molecular identifiers. TCRdb itself ran the PCR reads through MiXCR, one entry per CDR3 protein. This table holds approximately 210,000 distinct CDR3 sequences, 13% to 15% found once. The CDR3 runs to 10 residues. Germline V gene data show CDR1 as SQVTM and CDR2 as ANQGSEA. Trimming took off 7 bases at V and 7 bases at J, with 11 bases between the two ends. This clonotype was found many times. The V and J genes are TRBV29-1 and TRBJ2-7, with D perhaps given as TRBD1 or TRBD2 (5 bases each). The TCR was taken from a human donor who donated a stem cell graft to a child with acute lymphoblastic leukemia. Sequencing used PBMCs from the stem cell graft donor, obtained from the stem cell graft. The CDR3 spells CSGLWGEQYF. The CDR3 DNA reads as TGCAGCGGTCTGTGGGGGGAGCAGTACTTC.